This record concerns one TCR beta chain sequence. Researchers ran the assay at a deep level. Once extracted for a subset, genomic DNA was divided evenly among several immunoSEQ plates. Sequencing was performed with immunoSEQ multiplex PCR; in TCRdb, only in-frame clones are kept and a portion is missing. The sample records some 1,600,000 clones, 95% to 99% being singletons. The CDR3 is 13 amino acids. The germline V gene has CDR1 MDHEN and CDR2 SYDVKM. Deletions cut 5 bases from V and 4 bases from J, with 9 bases between. The data were obtained in a study of shared clonotypes between healthy human individuals.

The sample consisted of naive CD4+ T cells sorted from blood. Subset: CD45RA+ positively selected. This chain uses TRBV28 with TRBJ1-3; D remains unclear. The TCR originated in a young man in good health. CDR3 DNA: TGTGCCAGCAGTCCCCCCTGGGGAAACACCATATATTTT. It is translated as CASSPPWGNTIYF. The full variable domain, in which reference TRBV28 and TRBJ1-3 provide the parts outside the CDR3, is DVKVTQSSRYLVKRTGEKVFLECVQDMDHENMFWYRQDPGLGLRLIYFSYDVKMKEKGDIPEGYSVSREKKERFSLILESASTNQTSMYLCASSPPWGNTIYFGEGSWLTVV.